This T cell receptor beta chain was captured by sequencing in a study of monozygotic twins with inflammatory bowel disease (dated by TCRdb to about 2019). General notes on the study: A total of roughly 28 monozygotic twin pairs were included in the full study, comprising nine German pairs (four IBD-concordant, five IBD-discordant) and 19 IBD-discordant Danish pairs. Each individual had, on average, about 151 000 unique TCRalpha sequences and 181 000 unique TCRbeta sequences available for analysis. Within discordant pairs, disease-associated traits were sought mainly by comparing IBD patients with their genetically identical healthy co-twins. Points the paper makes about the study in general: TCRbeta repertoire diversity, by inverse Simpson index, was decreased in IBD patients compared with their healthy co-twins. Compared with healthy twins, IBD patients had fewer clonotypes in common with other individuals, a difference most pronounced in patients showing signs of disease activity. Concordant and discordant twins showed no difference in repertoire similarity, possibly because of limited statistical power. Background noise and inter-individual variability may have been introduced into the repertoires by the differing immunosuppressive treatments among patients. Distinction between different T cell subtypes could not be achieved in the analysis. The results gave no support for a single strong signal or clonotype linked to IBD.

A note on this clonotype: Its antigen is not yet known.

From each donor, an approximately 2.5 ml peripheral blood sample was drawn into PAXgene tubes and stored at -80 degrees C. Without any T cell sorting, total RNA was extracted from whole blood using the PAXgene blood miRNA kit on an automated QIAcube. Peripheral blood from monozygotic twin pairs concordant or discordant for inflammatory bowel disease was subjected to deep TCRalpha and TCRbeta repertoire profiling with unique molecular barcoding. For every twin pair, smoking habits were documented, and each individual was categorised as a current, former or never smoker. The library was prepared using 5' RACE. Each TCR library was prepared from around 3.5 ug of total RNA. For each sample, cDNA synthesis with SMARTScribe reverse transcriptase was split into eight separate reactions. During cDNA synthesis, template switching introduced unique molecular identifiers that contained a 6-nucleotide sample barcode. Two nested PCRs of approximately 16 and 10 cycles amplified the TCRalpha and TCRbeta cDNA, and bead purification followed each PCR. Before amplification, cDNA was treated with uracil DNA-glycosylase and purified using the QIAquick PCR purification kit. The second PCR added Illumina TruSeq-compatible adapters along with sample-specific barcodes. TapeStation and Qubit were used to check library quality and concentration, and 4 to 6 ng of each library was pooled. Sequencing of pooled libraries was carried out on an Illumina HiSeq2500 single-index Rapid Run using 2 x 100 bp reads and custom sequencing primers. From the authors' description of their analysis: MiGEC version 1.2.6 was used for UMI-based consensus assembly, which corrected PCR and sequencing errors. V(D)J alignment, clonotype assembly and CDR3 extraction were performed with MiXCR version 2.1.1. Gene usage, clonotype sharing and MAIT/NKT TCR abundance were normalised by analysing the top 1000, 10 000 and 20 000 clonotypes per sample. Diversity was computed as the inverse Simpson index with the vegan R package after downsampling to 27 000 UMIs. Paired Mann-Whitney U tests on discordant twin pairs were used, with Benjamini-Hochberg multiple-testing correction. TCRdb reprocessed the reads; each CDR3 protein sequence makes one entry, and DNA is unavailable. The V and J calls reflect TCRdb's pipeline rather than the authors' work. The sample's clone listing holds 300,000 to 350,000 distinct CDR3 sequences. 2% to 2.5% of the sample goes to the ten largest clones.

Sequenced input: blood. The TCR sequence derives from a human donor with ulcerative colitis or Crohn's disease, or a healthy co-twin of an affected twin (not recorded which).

The CDR3 region has the sequence CASSPSVFTGELFF. The sequence joins TRBV7-9 to TRBJ2-2; TCRdb picks TRBD2, but there is no DNA to check that call. The CDR3 goes from the cysteine to the phenylalanine over 14 residues. This entry has no DNA. The CDR1 and CDR2 encoded by the germline V gene (reference sequence) are SEHNR and FQNEAQ.